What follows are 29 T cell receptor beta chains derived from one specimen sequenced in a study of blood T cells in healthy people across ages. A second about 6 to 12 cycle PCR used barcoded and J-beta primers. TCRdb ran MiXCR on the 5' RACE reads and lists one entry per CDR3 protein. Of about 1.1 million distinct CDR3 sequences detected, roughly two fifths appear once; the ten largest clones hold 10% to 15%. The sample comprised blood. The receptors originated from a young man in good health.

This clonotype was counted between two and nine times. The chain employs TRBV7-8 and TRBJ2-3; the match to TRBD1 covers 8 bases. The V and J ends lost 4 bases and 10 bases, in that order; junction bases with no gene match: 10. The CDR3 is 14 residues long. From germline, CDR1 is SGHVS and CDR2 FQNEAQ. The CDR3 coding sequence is TGTGCCAGCAGCTCAAGCGGACAGGGCAGGGCGCAGTATTTT. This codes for CASSSSGQGRAQYF.

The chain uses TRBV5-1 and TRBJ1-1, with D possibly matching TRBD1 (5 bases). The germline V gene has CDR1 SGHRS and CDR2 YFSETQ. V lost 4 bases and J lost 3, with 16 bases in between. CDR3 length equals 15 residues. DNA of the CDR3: TGCGCCAGCAGCCGATCGAATCAGGGATACACTGAAGCTTTCTTT. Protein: CASSRSNQGYTEAFF.

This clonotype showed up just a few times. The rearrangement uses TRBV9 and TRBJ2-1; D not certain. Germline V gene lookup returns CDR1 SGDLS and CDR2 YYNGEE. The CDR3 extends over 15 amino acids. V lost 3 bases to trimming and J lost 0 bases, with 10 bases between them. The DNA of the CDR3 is TGTGCCAGCAGCGAAGTCTCAAGCTCCTACAATGAGCAGTTCTTC. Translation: CASSEVSSSYNEQFF.

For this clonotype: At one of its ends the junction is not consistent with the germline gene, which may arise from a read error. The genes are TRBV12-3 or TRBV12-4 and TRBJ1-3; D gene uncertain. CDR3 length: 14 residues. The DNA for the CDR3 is TGTGCCAGCAGTCCCGTCGGCTCTGGTAACACCATATATTTT. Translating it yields CASSPVGSGNTIYF.

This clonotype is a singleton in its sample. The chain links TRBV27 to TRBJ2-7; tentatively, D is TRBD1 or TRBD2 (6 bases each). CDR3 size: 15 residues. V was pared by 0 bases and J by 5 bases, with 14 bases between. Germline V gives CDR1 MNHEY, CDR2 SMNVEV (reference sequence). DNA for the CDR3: TGTGCCAGCAGTTTATCATCGGGGGCCCCAAACGAGCAGTACTTC. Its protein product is CASSLSSGAPNEQYF.

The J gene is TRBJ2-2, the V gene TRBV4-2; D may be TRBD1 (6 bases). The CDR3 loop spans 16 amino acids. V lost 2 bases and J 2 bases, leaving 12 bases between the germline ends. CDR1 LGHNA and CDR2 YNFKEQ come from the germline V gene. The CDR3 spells CASSQRDTINTGELFF. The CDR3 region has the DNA TGTGCCAGCAGCCAACGGGACACTATCAACACCGGGGAGCTGTTTTTT.

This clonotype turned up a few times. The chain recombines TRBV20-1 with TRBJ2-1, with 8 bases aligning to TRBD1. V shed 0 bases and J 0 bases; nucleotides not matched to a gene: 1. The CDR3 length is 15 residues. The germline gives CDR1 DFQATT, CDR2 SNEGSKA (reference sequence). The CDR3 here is CSARDGQGSYNEQFF. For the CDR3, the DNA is TGCAGTGCTAGAGATGGACAGGGCTCCTACAATGAGCAGTTCTTC.

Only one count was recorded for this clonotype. Written as DNA, the CDR3 is TGTGCCAGCAGTTCTCCCGGGACTAGCGGCTACAATGGGCAGTACTTC. Its translation: CASSSPGTSGYNGQYF. V usage is TRBV6-2 or TRBV6-3 and J usage is TRBJ2-1; 11 bases align to TRBD2. TRBJ2-7 matches the DNA end more closely, so the J call is doubtful. The CDR3 runs to 16 residues. Germline-derived CDR1 and CDR2 are MNHEY and SVGEGT.

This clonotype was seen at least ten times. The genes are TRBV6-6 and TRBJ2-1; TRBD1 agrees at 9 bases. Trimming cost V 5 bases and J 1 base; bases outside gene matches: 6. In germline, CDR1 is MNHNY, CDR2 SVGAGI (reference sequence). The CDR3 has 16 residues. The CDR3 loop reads CASSDRQGDSYNEQFF. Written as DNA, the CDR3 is TGTGCCAGCAGTGACAGACAGGGGGATTCCTACAATGAGCAGTTCTTC.

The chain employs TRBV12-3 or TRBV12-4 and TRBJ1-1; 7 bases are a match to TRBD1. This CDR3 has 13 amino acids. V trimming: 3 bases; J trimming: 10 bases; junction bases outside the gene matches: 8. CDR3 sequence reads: CASSLVQGNRAFF. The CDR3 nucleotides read TGTGCCAGCAGTTTGGTACAGGGGAATAGAGCTTTCTTT.

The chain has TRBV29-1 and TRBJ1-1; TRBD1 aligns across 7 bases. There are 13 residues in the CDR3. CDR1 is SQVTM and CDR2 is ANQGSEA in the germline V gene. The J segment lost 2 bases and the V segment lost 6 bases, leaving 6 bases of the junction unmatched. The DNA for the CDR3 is TGCAGCGTCGATAACAGGGGTAACACTGAAGCTTTCTTT. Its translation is CSVDNRGNTEAFF.

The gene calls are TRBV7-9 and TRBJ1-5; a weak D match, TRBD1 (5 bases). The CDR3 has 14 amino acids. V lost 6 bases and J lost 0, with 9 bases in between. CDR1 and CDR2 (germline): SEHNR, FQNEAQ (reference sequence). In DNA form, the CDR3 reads TGTGCCAGCAGACAAGACAGTAGCAATCAGCCCCAGCATTTT. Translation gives CASRQDSSNQPQHF.

The CDR3 reads CASRGDRRPNTGELFF. The CDR3 region has the DNA TGTGCCAGCAGGGGCGACAGGAGACCGAACACCGGGGAGCTGTTTTTT. The chain joins TRBV6-6 to TRBJ2-2; weak D call: TRBD1 (6 bases). Deletions cut 6 bases from V and 0 bases from J, with 14 bases between. This CDR3 is 16 amino acids long. Germline V lookup: CDR1 MNHNY, CDR2 SVGAGI (reference sequence).

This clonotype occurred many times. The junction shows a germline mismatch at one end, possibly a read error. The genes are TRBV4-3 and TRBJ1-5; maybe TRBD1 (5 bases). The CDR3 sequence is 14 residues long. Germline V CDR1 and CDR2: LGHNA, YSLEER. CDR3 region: CASSQDRGDQPQHF. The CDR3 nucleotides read TGTGCCAGCAGCCAAGATAGGGGTGACCAGCCCCAGCATTTT.

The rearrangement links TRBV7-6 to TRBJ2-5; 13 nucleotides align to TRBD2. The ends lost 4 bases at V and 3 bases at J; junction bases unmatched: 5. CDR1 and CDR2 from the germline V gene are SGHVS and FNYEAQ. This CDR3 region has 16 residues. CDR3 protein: CASSSRLAGGEETQYF. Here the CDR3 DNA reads TGTGCCAGCAGCTCCCGACTAGCGGGGGGAGAAGAGACCCAGTACTTC.

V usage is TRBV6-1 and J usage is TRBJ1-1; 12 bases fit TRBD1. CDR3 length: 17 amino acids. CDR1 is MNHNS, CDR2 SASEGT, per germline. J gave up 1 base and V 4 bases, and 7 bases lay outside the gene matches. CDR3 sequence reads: CASSAPPGQGANTEAFF. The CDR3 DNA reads TGTGCCAGCAGTGCTCCTCCGGGACAGGGGGCGAACACTGAAGCTTTCTTT.

The CDR3 is CASSQGPTGGVYGYTF. The CDR3 bases are TGTGCCAGCAGCCAAGGTCCGACAGGTGGGGTCTATGGCTACACCTTC. The chain carries TRBV4-2 and TRBJ1-2, with D tentatively TRBD1 (6 bases). Germline V gene data show CDR1 as LGHNA and CDR2 as YNFKEQ. This CDR3 has 16 amino acids. V gave up 1 base and J gave up 4 bases, with 16 bases separating them.

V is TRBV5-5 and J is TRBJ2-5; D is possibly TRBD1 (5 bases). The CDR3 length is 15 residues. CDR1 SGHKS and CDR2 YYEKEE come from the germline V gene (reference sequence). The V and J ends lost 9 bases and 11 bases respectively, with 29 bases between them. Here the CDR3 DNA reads TGTGCCACCGAGGCGACAGACTTGGGGATCAATGAGCAGTACTTC. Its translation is CATEATDLGINEQYF.

The CDR3 loop is CATGTEPYGYTF. CDR3 sequence (DNA): TGTGCCACCGGGACGGAACCTTATGGCTACACCTTC. The chain recombines TRBV9 with TRBJ1-2, with a weak D call TRBD1 (5 bases). CDR1 and CDR2 from the germline V gene are SGDLS and YYNGEE. The V end was cut by 9 bases, the J end by 5 bases, with 14 bases between. CDR3 length: 12 residues.

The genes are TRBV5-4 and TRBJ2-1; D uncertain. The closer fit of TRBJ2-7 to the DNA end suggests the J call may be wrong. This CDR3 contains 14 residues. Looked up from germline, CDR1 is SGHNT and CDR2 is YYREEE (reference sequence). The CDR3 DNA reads TGTGCCAGCAGCTTGGAGGTCTCCTACAATGAGCAGTACTTC. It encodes CASSLEVSYNEQYF.

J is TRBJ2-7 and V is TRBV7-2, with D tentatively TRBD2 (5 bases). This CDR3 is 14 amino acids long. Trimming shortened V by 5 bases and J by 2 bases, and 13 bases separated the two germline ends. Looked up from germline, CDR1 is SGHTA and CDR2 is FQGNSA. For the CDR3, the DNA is TGTGCCAGCAGCCAGGAAGGAGGTCCCTACGAGCAGTACTTC. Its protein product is CASSQEGGPYEQYF.

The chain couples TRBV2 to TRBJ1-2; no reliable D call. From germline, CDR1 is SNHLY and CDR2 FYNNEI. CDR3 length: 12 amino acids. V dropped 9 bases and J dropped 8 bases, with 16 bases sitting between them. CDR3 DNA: TGTGCCAGTACCGACCTCGAGCGCGGCTACACCTTC. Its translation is CASTDLERGYTF.

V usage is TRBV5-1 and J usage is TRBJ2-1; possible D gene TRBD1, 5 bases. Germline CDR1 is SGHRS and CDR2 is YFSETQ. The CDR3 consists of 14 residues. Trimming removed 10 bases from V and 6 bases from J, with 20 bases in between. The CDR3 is CAGTHSGSLNEQFF. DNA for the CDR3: TGCGCCGGCACCCATTCAGGGTCCCTCAATGAGCAGTTCTTC.

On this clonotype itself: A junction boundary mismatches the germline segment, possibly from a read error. The CDR3 region has the DNA TGCAGTGCGAGAGACCCGCCTGGAGATGAGCAGTTCTTC. Translation: CSARDPPGDEQFF. This rearrangement joins TRBV20-1 to TRBJ2-1; D ambiguous. The CDR3 is 13 amino acids. Germline V gene data show CDR1 as DFQATT and CDR2 as SNEGSKA (reference sequence).

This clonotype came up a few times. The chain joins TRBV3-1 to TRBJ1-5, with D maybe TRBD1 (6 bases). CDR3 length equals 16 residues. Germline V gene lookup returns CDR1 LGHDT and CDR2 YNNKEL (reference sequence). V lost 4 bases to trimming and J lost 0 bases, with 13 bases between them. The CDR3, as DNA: TGTGCCAGCAGCCCCCAACAGGGAGGTAGCAATCAGCCCCAGCATTTT. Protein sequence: CASSPQQGGSNQPQHF.

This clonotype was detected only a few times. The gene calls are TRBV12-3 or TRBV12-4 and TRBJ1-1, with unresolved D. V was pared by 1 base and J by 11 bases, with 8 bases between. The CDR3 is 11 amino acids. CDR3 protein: CASSLESGAFF. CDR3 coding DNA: TGTGCCAGCAGTTTAGAGTCGGGGGCTTTCTTT.

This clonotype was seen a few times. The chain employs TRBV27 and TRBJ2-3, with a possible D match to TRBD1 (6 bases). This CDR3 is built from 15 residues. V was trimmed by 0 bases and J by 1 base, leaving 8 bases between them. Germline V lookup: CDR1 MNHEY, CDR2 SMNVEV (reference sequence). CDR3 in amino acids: CASSLSWGRTDTQYF. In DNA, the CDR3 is TGTGCCAGCAGTTTATCGTGGGGGCGCACAGATACGCAGTATTTT.

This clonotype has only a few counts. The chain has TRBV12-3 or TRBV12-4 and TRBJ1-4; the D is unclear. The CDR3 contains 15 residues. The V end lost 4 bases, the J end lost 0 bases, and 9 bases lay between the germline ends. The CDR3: CASSSEAATNEKLFF. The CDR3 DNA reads TGTGCCAGCAGTTCCGAAGCCGCAACTAATGAAAAACTGTTTTTT.

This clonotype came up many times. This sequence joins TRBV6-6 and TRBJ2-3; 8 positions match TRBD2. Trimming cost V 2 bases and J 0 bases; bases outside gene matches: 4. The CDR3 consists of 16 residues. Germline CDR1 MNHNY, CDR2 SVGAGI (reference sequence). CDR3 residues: CASSYERGSSTDTQYF. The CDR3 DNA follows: TGTGCCAGCAGTTACGAGCGGGGGAGTAGCACAGATACGCAGTATTTT.